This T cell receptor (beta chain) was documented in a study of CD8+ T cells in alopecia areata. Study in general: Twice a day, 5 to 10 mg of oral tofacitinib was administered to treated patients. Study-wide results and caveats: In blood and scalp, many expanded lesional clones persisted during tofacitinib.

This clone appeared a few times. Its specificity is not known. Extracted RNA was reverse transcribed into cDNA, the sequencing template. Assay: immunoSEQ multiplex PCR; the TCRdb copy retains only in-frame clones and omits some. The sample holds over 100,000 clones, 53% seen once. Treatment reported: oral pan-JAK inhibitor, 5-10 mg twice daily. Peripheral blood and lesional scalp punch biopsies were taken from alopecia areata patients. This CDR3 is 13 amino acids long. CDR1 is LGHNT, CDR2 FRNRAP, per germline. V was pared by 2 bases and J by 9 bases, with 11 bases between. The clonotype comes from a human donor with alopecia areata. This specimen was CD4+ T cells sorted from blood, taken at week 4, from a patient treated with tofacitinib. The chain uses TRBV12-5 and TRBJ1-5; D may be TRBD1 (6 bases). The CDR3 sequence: CASGLSPGAPQHF. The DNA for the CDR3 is TGTGCTAGTGGTTTGTCCCCAGGGGCGCCCCAGCATTTT.